A single sample gave rise to the 23 T cell receptor beta chains below, sequenced in a study of cytomegalovirus exposure and HLA in healthy donors. PCR used 60 Vbeta primers and 13 Jbeta primers. Assay used: immunoSEQ multiplex PCR; TCRdb lists only in-frame clones, some missing. The table lists just over 200,000 clones. The material sequenced was PBMCs. The source of these receptors is a girl aged 2-15 years in good health and CMV-seropositive.

This chain connects TRBV27 to TRBJ2-1; 7 bases line up with TRBD2. Germline V lookup: CDR1 MNHEY, CDR2 SMNVEV (reference sequence). The CDR3 has 13 amino acids. The junction had 8 bases not matched to a gene; V was cut back by 8 bases and J by 7 bases. The CDR3 region is CASSMGLKNEQFF. CDR3 nucleotide sequence: TGTGCCAGCTCGATGGGACTAAAGAATGAGCAGTTCTTC.

The rearrangement links TRBV5-4 to TRBJ2-7; 8 bases map to TRBD1. The CDR3 contains 15 residues. Germline CDR1 is SGHNT and CDR2 is YYREEE (reference sequence). The V gene end was trimmed by 4 bases and the J gene end by 0 bases; junction bases not matched to a gene: 6. CDR3 loop: CASSLTGTGSYEQYF. The CDR3 nucleotides are TGTGCCAGCAGCCTGACCGGGACAGGCTCCTACGAGCAGTACTTC.

The V and J genes are TRBV11-2 and TRBJ2-5; D is uncertain. The J call could be wrong; TRBJ2-7 is a better fit for the DNA end. Germline V gene lookup returns CDR1 SGHAT and CDR2 FQNNGV. There are 11 residues in the CDR3. CDR3: CASSPSYEQYF. The CDR3 DNA follows: TGTGCCAGCAGCCCATCCTACGAGCAGTACTTC.

The J gene is TRBJ2-7, the V gene TRBV28; 9 bases line up with TRBD2. CDR1 and CDR2 from the germline V gene are MDHEN and SYDVKM. Unmatched junction bases numbered 7, after V lost 11 bases and J lost 2 bases. This CDR3 region has 13 residues. The CDR3 reads CAGSSGTTYEQYF. CDR3 bases: TGTGCCGGATCTAGCGGGACGACCTACGAGCAGTACTTC.

The chain employs TRBV10-2 and TRBJ2-5; the match to TRBD2 covers 8 bases. Trimming cost V 10 bases and J 5 bases; bases outside gene matches: 12. The CDR3 runs 14 residues. Germline V gives CDR1 WSHSY, CDR2 SAAADI. The CDR3 loop reads CATSAGGSGETQYF. In DNA form, the CDR3 reads TGCGCCACCAGCGCGGGAGGTAGTGGGGAGACCCAGTACTTC.

Turning to this clone: Other nucleotide sequences from this sample produce the same CDR3. The genes are TRBV11-2 and TRBJ2-7, with 10 bases lining up with TRBD1. This CDR3 is 15 amino acids long. Trimming at V came to 1 base and at J to 3 bases, leaving 3 bases not matched to a gene. The germline gives CDR1 SGHAT, CDR2 FQNNGV. The CDR3 region is CASSLGRTGGYEQYF. Here the CDR3 DNA reads TGTGCCAGCAGCTTAGGGAGGACAGGGGGCTACGAGCAGTACTTC.

V usage is TRBV6-1 and J usage is TRBJ1-1; D possibly corresponds to TRBD1 (5 bases). The germline CDR1 and CDR2 sequences are MNHNS and SASEGT. The germline V and J ends were trimmed by 6 bases and 3 bases, with 8 bases remaining between them. This CDR3 is 12 amino acids long. CDR3 amino acids: CASSLRDTEAFF. CDR3 in DNA: TGTGCCAGCAGCCTCAGGGACACTGAAGCTTTCTTT.

The V call is TRBV7-2, the J call TRBJ2-1; D perhaps matches TRBD2 (6 bases). The CDR3 length is 13 residues. Trimming left V 4 bases short and J 12 bases short, with 16 bases between. Germline CDR1 SGHTA, CDR2 FQGNSA. Here the CDR3 DNA reads TGTGCCAGCAGCTCGATAGGGGACTTCCGGCAGTTCTTC. It yields the protein CASSSIGDFRQFF.

This chain links TRBV9 with TRBJ1-4; TRBD1 is a possible D gene (5 bases). Germline CDR1 reads SGDLS; CDR2 reads YYNGEE. Trimming left V 0 bases short and J 0 bases short, with 15 bases between. The CDR3 consists of 18 residues. The CDR3 bases are TGTGCCAGCAGCGTAGTGAGGCAGGGAAAGGCAACTAATGAAAAACTGTTTTTT. It yields the protein CASSVVRQGKATNEKLFF.

This rearrangement joins TRBV19 to TRBJ1-1, with 7 positions matching TRBD1. The trim removed 0 bases at V and 6 bases at J, leaving 7 bases unmatched. Germline V gene sequence: CDR1 LNHDA, CDR2 SQIVND (reference sequence). The CDR3 is 15 residues long. Here the CDR3 DNA reads TGTGCCAGTAGTATAGACAGGGGGTCGAGCGCTGAAGCTTTCTTT. Translation gives CASSIDRGSSAEAFF.

The V and J genes are TRBV5-4 and TRBJ1-2; 10 bases line up with TRBD1. The CDR3 has 17 residues. Germline V CDR1 and CDR2: SGHNT, YYREEE (reference sequence). V shed 1 base and J 1 base; nucleotides not matched to a gene: 7. CDR3 sequence (DNA): TGTGCCAGCAGCTTGTTACGGACAGGGGGTGATAACTATGGCTACACCTTC. It encodes CASSLLRTGGDNYGYTF.

The chain has TRBV23-1 and TRBJ1-4, with D uncertain. TRBV23-1 is an open reading frame, and its role is uncertain. Between the trimmed V and J ends, which lost 0 bases and 1 base, there was a span of 9 bases. The CDR3 is 16 amino acids. CDR3 nucleotides: TGCGCCAGCAGTCAATCCTCCCTAGGAACTAATGAAAAACTGTTTTTT. Encoded protein: CASSQSSLGTNEKLFF.

The chain employs TRBV2 and TRBJ1-2, with 7 bases lining up with TRBD1. This CDR3 has 17 amino acids. The germline gives CDR1 SNHLY, CDR2 FYNNEI. Trimming at V came to 0 bases and at J to 2 bases, leaving 9 bases not matched to a gene. The CDR3 coding sequence is TGTGCCAGCAGTGAAGCCTCCGGGACAGCGTTAAACTATGGCTACACCTTC. It translates to CASSEASGTALNYGYTF.

V is TRBV4-1 and J is TRBJ1-3; no clear D gene. Germline lookup yields CDR1 MGHRA and CDR2 YSYEKL. Trimming took off 8 bases at V and 0 bases at J, with 17 bases between the two ends. The CDR3 sequence is 16 residues long. The chain's CDR3 is CASSPLQSGSGNTIYF. DNA of the CDR3: TGCGCCAGCTCGCCGTTACAGAGCGGCTCTGGAAACACCATATATTTT.

J is TRBJ1-1 and V is TRBV7-2; D remains ambiguous. Germline V gene lookup returns CDR1 SGHTA and CDR2 FQGNSA. This CDR3 spans 16 amino acids. V lost 1 base and J lost 0, with 12 bases in between. The CDR3 region has the DNA TGTGCCAGCAGCTTAGACCCGGGTATGGTGAACACTGAAGCTTTCTTT. Translated: CASSLDPGMVNTEAFF.

This chain connects TRBV15 to TRBJ1-1; D gene unclear. This CDR3 is built from 12 residues. Deletions cut 2 bases from V and 5 bases from J, with 6 bases between. Germline V gives CDR1 LNHNV, CDR2 YYDKDF (reference sequence). The CDR3 region is CATSRRVTEAFF. CDR3 in DNA: TGTGCCACCAGCAGACGGGTTACTGAAGCTTTCTTT.

This sequence joins TRBV30 and TRBJ1-6; D is ambiguous. V gave up 2 bases and J gave up 7 bases, with 9 bases separating them. CDR3 length: 13 amino acids. Germline lookup yields CDR1 GTSNPN and CDR2 SVGIG (reference sequence). The CDR3 sequence is CAWSSEINSPLHF. The CDR3 nucleotides read TGTGCCTGGAGTTCGGAGATAAATTCACCCCTCCACTTT.

J is TRBJ2-2 and V is TRBV7-3; tentative D call: TRBD2 (6 bases). The length of the CDR3 is 17 residues. Trimming took 4 bases from V and 1 from J, leaving 16 bases between them. The germline gives CDR1 SGHTA, CDR2 FQGTGA. CDR3 nucleotides: TGTGCCAGCAGCTCCCTCAAGGGGACTCAGAACACCGGGGAGCTGTTTTTT. As protein: CASSSLKGTQNTGELFF.

This chain links TRBV7-9 with TRBJ2-7; D not certain. Per the germline V gene, CDR1 is SEHNR and CDR2 is FQNEAQ (reference sequence). This CDR3 is 14 amino acids long. V was trimmed by 3 bases and J by 2 bases, leaving 11 bases between them. The CDR3 region is CASSFTYDPYEQYF. Written as DNA, the CDR3 is TGTGCCAGCAGCTTCACATACGATCCCTACGAGCAGTACTTC.

J is TRBJ1-2 and V is TRBV9; 9 bases agree with TRBD1. V gave up 4 bases and J gave up 0 bases; unmatched junction bases: 4. CDR3 length equals 15 residues. Per germline, CDR1 SGDLS and CDR2 YYNGEE. CDR3 in DNA: TGTGCCAGCAGCCCAGGGACAGGGTCTAACTATGGCTACACCTTC. As protein: CASSPGTGSNYGYTF.

The chain joins TRBV28 to TRBJ1-4, with TRBD1 matching 7 bases. J was trimmed by 11 bases and V by 2 bases; bases with no gene match: 5. Germline assignment: CDR1 MDHEN and CDR2 SYDVKM. This CDR3 region has 13 residues. Here the CDR3 reads CASSLGDSRKLFF. CDR3 coding DNA: TGTGCCAGCAGTTTAGGGGACAGCAGGAAACTGTTTTTT.

The DNA of the CDR3 is TGTGCCAGCTCAACGGGACTCCTGGCGGGCGAGCAGTACTTC. Translated: CASSTGLLAGEQYF. The chain has TRBV18 and TRBJ2-7; the D gene is possibly TRBD2 (6 bases). Germline CDR1 is KGHSH and CDR2 is LQKENI. CDR3 size: 14 residues. Trimming stripped 5 bases from V and 6 bases from J, with 17 bases between.

The chain links TRBV18 to TRBJ1-3, with D maybe TRBD1 (6 bases). The CDR3 runs 17 residues. V gave up 3 bases and J gave up 1 base, with 16 bases separating them. Germline V gene lookup returns CDR1 KGHSH and CDR2 LQKENI. The CDR3 coding sequence is TGTGCCAGCTCACCCCAAAGGACAGCCTATTCTGGAAACACCATATATTTT. It translates to CASSPQRTAYSGNTIYF.